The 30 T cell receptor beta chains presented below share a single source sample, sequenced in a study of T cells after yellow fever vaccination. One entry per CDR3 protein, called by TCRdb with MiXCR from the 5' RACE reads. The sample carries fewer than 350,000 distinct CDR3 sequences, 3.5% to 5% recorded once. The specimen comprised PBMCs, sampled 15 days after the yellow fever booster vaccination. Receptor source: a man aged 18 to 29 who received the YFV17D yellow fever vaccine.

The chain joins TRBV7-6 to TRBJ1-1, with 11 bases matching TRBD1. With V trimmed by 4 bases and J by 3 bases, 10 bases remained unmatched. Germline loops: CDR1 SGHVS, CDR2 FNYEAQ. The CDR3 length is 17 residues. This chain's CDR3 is CASSSNPGQGGYTEAFF. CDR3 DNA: TGTGCCAGCAGCTCAAATCCGGGACAGGGGGGGTACACTGAAGCTTTCTTT.

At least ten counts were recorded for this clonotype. CDR3 bases: TGCAGCCTTAGGGGGGTGAGGGATACGCAGTATTTT. The encoded protein is CSLRGVRDTQYF. The rearrangement uses TRBV29-1 and TRBJ2-3; the D call may be TRBD1 or TRBD2 (6 bases each). The length of the CDR3 is 12 residues. In germline, CDR1 is SQVTM, CDR2 ANQGSEA. V was cut by 8 bases and J by 6 bases, with 15 bases left in between.

DNA for the CDR3: TGCAGTGCTCCCCGAGGGGGGGGCCGGGCAGAGACCCAGTACTTC. Its translation: CSAPRGGGRAETQYF. The chain couples TRBV20-1 to TRBJ2-5; weak D call: TRBD2 (7 bases). This CDR3 has 15 amino acids. Trimming shortened V by 5 bases and J by 4 bases, and 20 bases separated the two germline ends. CDR1 DFQATT and CDR2 SNEGSKA come from the germline V gene (reference sequence).

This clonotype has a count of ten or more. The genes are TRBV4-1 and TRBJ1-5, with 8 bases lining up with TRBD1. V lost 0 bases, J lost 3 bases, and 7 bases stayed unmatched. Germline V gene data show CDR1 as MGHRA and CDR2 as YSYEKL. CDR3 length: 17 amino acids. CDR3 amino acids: CASSQDDRGITNQPQHF. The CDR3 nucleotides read TGCGCCAGCAGCCAAGACGACAGGGGAATAACCAATCAGCCCCAGCATTTT.

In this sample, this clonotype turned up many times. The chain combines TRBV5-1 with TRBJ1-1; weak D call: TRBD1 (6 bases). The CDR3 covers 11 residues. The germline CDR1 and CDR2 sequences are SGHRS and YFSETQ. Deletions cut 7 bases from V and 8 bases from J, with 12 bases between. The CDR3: CASSIGTEAFF. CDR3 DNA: TGCGCCAGCTCGATCGGGACAGAAGCTTTCTTT. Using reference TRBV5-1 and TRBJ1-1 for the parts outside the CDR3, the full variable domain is KAGVTQTPRYLIKTRGQQVTLSCSPISGHRSVSWYQQTPGQGLQFLFEYFSETQRNKGNFPGRFSGRQFSNSRSEMNVSTLELGDSALYLCASSIGTEAFFGQGTRLTVV.

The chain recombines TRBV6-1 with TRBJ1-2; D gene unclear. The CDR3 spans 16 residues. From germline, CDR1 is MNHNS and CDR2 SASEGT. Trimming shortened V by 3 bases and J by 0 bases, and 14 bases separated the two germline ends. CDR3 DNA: TGTGCCAGCAGTGATATTCGGGCAGCCGCTAACTATGGCTACACCTTC. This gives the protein CASSDIRAAANYGYTF.

Written as DNA, the CDR3 is TGTGCCAGCCTCACAGGGAACACCGGGGAGCTGTTTTTT. It is translated as CASLTGNTGELFF. This chain uses TRBV28 with TRBJ2-2; possibly TRBD1 for D (5 bases). CDR1 MDHEN and CDR2 SYDVKM come from the germline V gene. The CDR3 has 13 amino acids. V shed 8 bases and J shed 1 base, with 8 bases lying between them.

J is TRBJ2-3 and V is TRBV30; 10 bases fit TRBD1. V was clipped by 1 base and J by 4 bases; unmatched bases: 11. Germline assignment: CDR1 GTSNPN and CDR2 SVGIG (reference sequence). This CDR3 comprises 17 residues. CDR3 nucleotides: TGTGCCTGGAGTGGCCCTCGACAGGGGGCGCATCCAGATACGCAGTATTTT. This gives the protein CAWSGPRQGAHPDTQYF.

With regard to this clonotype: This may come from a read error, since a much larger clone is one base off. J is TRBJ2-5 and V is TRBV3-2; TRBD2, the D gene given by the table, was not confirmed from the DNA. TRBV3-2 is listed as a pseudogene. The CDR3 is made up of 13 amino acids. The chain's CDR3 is CASSHVVAETQYF. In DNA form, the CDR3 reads TGTGCCAGCAGCCACGTAGTCGCGGAGACCCAGTACTTC.

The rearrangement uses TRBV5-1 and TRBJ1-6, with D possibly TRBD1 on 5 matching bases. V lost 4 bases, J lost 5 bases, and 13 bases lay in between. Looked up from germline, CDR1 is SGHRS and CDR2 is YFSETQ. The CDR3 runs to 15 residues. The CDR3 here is CASSAQGADNSPLHF. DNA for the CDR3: TGCGCCAGCAGCGCTCAAGGGGCGGATAATTCACCCCTCCACTTT. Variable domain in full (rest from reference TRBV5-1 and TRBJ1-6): KAGVTQTPRYLIKTRGQQVTLSCSPISGHRSVSWYQQTPGQGLQFLFEYFSETQRNKGNFPGRFSGRQFSNSRSEMNVSTLELGDSALYLCASSAQGADNSPLHFGNGTRLTVT.

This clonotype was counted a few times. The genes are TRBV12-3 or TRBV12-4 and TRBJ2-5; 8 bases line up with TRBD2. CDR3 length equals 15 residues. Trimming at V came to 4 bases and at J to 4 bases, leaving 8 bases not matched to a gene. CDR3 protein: CASSSFGGGRETQYF. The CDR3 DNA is TGTGCCAGCAGTTCGTTCGGGGGGGGCCGAGAGACCCAGTACTTC.

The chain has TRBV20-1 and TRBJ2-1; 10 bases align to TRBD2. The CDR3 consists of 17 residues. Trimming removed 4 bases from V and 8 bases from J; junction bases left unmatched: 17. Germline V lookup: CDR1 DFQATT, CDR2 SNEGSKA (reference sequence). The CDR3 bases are TGCAGTGCTACACCTCTTGCCTCTAGCGGGGGTGTTTATGAGCAGTTCTTC. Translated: CSATPLASSGGVYEQFF.

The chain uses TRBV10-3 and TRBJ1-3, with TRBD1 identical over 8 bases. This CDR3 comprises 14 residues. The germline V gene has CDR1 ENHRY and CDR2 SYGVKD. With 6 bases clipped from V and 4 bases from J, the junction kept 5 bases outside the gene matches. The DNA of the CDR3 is TGTGCCATCAGATCGGACAGGGCCGGAAACACCATATATTTT. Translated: CAIRSDRAGNTIYF.

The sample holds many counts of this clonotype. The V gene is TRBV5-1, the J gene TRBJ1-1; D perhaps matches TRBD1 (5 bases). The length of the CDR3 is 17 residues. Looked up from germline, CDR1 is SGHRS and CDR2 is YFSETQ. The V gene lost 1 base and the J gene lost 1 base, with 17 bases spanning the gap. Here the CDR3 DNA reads TGCGCCAGCAGCTTGTCAGGCAGGGCTGGCGGGAACACTGAAGCTTTCTTT. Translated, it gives CASSLSGRAGGNTEAFF. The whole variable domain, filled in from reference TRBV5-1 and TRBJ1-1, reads KAGVTQTPRYLIKTRGQQVTLSCSPISGHRSVSWYQQTPGQGLQFLFEYFSETQRNKGNFPGRFSGRQFSNSRSEMNVSTLELGDSALYLCASSLSGRAGGNTEAFFGQGTRLTVV.

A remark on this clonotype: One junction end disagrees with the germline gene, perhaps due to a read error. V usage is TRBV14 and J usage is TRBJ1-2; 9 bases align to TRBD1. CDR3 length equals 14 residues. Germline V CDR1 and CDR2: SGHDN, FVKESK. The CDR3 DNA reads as TGTGCCAGCGGCCAGGGACAGGGATACTATTGCTACACCTTC. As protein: CASGQGQGYYCYTF.

CDR3 coding DNA: TGTGCCAGCAGCTTAGAGTCAGGGTTCAATGAGCAGTTCTTC. Amino acids: CASSLESGFNEQFF. The gene calls are TRBV7-2 and TRBJ2-1, with D tentatively TRBD1 (5 bases). Germline assignment: CDR1 SGHTA and CDR2 FQGNSA. V was cut by 1 base and J by 6 bases, with 10 bases left in between. CDR3 length: 14 amino acids. The whole variable domain, filled in from reference TRBV7-2 and TRBJ2-1, reads GAGVSQSPSNKVTEKGKDVELRCDPISGHTALYWYRQSLGQGLEFLIYFQGNSAPDKSGLPSDRFSAERTGGSVSTLTIQRTQQEDSAVYLCASSLESGFNEQFFGPGTRLTVL.

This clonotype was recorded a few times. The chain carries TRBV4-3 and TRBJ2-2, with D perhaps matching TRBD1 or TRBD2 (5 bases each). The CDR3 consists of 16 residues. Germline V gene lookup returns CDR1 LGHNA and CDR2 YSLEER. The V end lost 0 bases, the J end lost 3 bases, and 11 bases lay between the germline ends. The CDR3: CASSQEWGTYTGELFF. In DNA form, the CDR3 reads TGCGCCAGCAGCCAAGAATGGGGGACCTACACCGGGGAGCTGTTTTTT.

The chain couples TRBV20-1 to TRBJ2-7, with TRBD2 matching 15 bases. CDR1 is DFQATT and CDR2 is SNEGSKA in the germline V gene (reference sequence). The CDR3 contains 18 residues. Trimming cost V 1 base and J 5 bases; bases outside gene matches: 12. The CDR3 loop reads CSARGSRTSGGAVNEQYF. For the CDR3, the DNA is TGCAGTGCTAGAGGCAGTCGGACTAGCGGGGGGGCTGTCAACGAGCAGTACTTC.

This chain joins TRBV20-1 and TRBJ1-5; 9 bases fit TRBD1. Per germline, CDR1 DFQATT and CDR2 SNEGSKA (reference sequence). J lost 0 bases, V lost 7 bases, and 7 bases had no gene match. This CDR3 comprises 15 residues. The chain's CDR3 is CSVKQGAGSNQPQHF. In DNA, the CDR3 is TGCAGTGTTAAACAGGGGGCTGGTAGCAATCAGCCCCAGCATTTT.

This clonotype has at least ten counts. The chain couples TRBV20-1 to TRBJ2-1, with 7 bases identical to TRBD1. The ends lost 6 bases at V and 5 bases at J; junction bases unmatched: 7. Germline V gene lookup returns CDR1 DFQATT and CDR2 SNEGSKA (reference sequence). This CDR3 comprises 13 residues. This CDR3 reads CSAVPQGNNEQFF. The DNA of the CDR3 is TGCAGTGCCGTACCACAGGGGAACAATGAGCAGTTCTTC.

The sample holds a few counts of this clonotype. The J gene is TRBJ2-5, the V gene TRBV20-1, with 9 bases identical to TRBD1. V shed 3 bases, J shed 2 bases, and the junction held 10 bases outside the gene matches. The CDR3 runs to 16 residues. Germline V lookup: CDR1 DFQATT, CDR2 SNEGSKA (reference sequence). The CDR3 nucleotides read TGCAGTGCTAGCGTGATTGGGACAGGGAGGCAAGAGACCCAGTACTTC. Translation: CSASVIGTGRQETQYF.

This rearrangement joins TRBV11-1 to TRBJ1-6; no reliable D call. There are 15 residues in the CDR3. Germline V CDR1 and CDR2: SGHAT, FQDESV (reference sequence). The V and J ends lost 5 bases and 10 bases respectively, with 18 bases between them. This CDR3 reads CASSPFVGVGSPLHF. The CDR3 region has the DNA TGTGCCAGCAGCCCTTTCGTCGGGGTAGGATCACCCCTCCACTTT.

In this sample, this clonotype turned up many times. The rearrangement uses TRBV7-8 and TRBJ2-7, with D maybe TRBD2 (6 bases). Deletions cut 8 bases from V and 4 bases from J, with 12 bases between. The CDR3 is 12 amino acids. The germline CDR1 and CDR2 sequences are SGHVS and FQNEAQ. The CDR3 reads CASGWGDYEQYV. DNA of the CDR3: TGTGCCAGCGGTTGGGGGGATTACGAGCAGTACGTC.

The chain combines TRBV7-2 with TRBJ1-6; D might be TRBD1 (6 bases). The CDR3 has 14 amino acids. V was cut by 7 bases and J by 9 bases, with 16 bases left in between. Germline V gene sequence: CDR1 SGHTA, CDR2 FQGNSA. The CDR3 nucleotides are TGTGCCAGCACCCTTTCGACAGGAAGTTCACCCCTCCACTTT. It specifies CASTLSTGSSPLHF.

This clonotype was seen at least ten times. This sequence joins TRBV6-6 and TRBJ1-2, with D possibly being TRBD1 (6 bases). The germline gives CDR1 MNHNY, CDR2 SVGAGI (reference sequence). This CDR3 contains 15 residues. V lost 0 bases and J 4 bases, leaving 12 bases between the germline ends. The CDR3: CASSYSAGGGYGYTF. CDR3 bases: TGTGCCAGCAGTTACTCGGCAGGAGGGGGCTATGGCTACACCTTC.

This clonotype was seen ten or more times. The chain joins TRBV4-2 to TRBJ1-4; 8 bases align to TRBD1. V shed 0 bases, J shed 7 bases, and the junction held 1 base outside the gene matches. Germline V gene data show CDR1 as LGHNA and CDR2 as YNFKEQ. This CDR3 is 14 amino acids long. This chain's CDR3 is CASSQEDRGEKLFF. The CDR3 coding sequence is TGTGCCAGCAGCCAAGAAGACAGGGGTGAAAAACTGTTTTTT.

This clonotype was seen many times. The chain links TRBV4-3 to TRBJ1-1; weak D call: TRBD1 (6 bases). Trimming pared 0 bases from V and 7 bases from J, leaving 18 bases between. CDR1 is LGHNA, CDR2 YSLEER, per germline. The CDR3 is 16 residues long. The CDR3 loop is CASSQERNMGAGEAFF. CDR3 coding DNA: TGCGCCAGCAGCCAAGAACGGAATATGGGGGCTGGTGAAGCTTTCTTT.

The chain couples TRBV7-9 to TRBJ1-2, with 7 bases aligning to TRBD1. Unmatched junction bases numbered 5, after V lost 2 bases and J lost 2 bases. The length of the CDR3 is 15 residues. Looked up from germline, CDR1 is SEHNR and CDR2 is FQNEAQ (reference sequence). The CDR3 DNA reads TGTGCCAGCAGCTTAAACTCACAGGGGAACTATGGCTACACCTTC. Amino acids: CASSLNSQGNYGYTF.

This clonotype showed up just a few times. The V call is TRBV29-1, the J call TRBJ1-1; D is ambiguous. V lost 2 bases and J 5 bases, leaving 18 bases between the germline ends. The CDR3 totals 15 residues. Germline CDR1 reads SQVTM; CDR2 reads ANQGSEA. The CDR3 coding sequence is TGCAGCGTTGAAACCACCCCGGGGTTAAGGACTGAAGCTTTCTTT. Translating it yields CSVETTPGLRTEAFF.

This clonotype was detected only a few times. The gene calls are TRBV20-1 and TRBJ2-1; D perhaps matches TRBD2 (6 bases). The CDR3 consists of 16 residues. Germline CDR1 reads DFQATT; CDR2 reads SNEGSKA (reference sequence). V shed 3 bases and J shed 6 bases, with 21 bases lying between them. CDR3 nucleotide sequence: TGCAGTGCTAGGGGTCCGGAGGGCAGGGACCTCAATGAGCAGTTCTTC. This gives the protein CSARGPEGRDLNEQFF.